This T cell receptor (beta chain) was documented in a study of cytomegalovirus exposure and HLA in healthy donors. Between the trimmed V and J ends, which lost 5 bases and 6 bases, there was a span of 16 bases. Germline V gene lookup returns CDR1 SEHNR and CDR2 FQNEAQ (reference sequence). This CDR3 is built from 14 residues. Researchers ran the PCR with 60 Vbeta and 13 Jbeta primers. Data came from immunoSEQ multiplex PCR; TCRdb stores just in-frame clones and leaves some out. In all, the sample yields 35,000 to 50,000 clones. V and J are TRBV7-9 and TRBJ1-2; D perhaps matches TRBD1 (6 bases). This clonotype was obtained from a woman aged 30 to 39 in good health and CMV-seropositive. Input material: PBMCs. The CDR3 bases are TGTGCCAGCAGCCCCGGTAACGCAGGGGATGGCTACACCTTC. Translated, it gives CASSPGNAGDGYTF.